This TCR beta chain was recovered during a study of cytomegalovirus exposure and HLA in healthy donors. With 60 Vbeta and 13 Jbeta primers, the PCR was carried out. The protocol was immunoSEQ multiplex PCR, while the TCRdb copy is restricted to in-frame clones and leaves out a portion. This sample has over 150,000 clones; 75% to 85% occur once, and the top ten carry 5.5% to 6.5%. This CDR3 region has 15 residues. Per germline, CDR1 SEHNR and CDR2 FQNEAQ (reference sequence). V lost 5 bases to trimming and J lost 2 bases; unmatched junction nucleotides: 7. The chain is built from TRBV7-9 and TRBJ2-7; 9 bases are a match to TRBD1. This clonotype was obtained from a woman in her 40s in good health and CMV-seropositive. Source material: PBMCs. The CDR3 here is CASSAGQGRTYEQYF. The DNA for the CDR3 is TGTGCCAGCAGCGCGGGACAGGGAAGGACCTACGAGCAGTACTTC.